The text below deals with one T cell receptor (beta chain). As yet, its antigen is unknown. This record comes from a study of cytomegalovirus exposure and HLA in healthy donors. Study at large: An analysis done earlier identified about 100 million unique TCR beta sequences from approximately 170 million T cells. Whole-study findings and limits: Sequencing probably produced one cluster of sequence variants that were highly shared.

V was cut by 4 bases and J by 6 bases, with 13 bases left in between. The germline V gene encodes CDR1 MNHEY and CDR2 SMNVEV (reference sequence). CDR3 length: 14 amino acids. PCR was performed using 60 Vbeta and 13 Jbeta primers. TCRdb keeps only in-frame clones here, not all; method: immunoSEQ multiplex PCR. Of approximately 76,000 clones in the sample, around 72% were seen once. The V call is TRBV27, the J call TRBJ2-1; possibly TRBD2 for D (5 bases). The sequence came from a woman in her 40s in good health and CMV-seropositive. Sequencing input: PBMCs. CDR3 loop: CASSWRGLANEQFF. As DNA, the CDR3 is TGTGCCAGCAGTTGGCGCGGGCTGGCCAATGAGCAGTTCTTC.